A single sample gave rise to the 15 T cell receptor beta chains below, sequenced in a study of blood T cells in healthy people across ages. Using a J-beta primer mix together with a sample-barcoded 5' primer, a second PCR was run for roughly 7 to 11 cycles. TCRdb fed the 5' RACE reads into MiXCR, producing one record per CDR3 protein. This table holds 700,000 or so distinct CDR3 sequences, 40% to 50% found once. The sequencing sample was made of blood. These receptors came from an elderly man in good health.

This clonotype turned up a few times. A much larger clone differs by one base, so this may be a read error. The chain uses TRBV27 and TRBJ2-7; 7 bases map to TRBD1. The CDR3 is 12 amino acids. Germline CDR1 reads MNHEY; CDR2 reads SMNVEV (reference sequence). Unmatched junction bases numbered 6, after V lost 6 bases and J lost 7 bases. The CDR3 sequence is CASRYNRGEQYF. For the CDR3, the DNA is TGTGCCAGCAGGTACAACAGGGGTGAGCAGTACTTC.

The chain employs TRBV28 and TRBJ1-2, with D perhaps TRBD1 (6 bases). V lost 7 bases and J 8 bases, leaving 20 bases between the germline ends. Germline CDR1 MDHEN, CDR2 SYDVKM. The CDR3 runs to 14 residues. This CDR3 reads CASKGGGRYRGYTF. The DNA of the CDR3 is TGTGCCAGCAAGGGGGGCGGCCGGTACCGCGGCTACACCTTC.

The V call is TRBV25-1, the J call TRBJ2-3; a weak D match, TRBD1 (6 bases). With 7 bases removed from V and 5 bases from J, the gap between germline ends came to 10 bases. The CDR3 is 12 amino acids. Germline V gene lookup returns CDR1 MGHDK and CDR2 SYGVNS. The CDR3, as DNA: TGTGCCAGCACGATGGACAGAGATACGCAGTATTTT. Its protein is CASTMDRDTQYF.

V usage is TRBV7-3 and J usage is TRBJ2-7; 9 nucleotides line up with TRBD1. CDR3 length: 15 residues. Germline lookup yields CDR1 SGHTA and CDR2 FQGTGA. V trimming: 5 bases; J trimming: 7 bases; junction bases outside the gene matches: 12. The CDR3 spells CASSPPGQGYNEQYF. In DNA, the CDR3 is TGTGCCAGCAGCCCCCCGGGACAGGGTTACAATGAGCAGTACTTC.

The chain joins TRBV7-9 to TRBJ2-3; D is undetermined. The CDR3 consists of 14 residues. Trimming cost V 6 bases and J 2 bases, with 12 bases left between them. The germline gives CDR1 SEHNR, CDR2 FQNEAQ (reference sequence). CDR3 protein: CASRSPLPTDTQYF. CDR3 nucleotide sequence: TGTGCCAGCAGGTCGCCTCTCCCCACAGATACGCAGTATTTT.

The chain combines TRBV25-1 with TRBJ2-1; 14 bases line up with TRBD2. V lost 6 bases to trimming and J lost 8 bases; unmatched junction nucleotides: 12. There are 17 residues in the CDR3. CDR1 is MGHDK, CDR2 SYGVNS, per germline. CDR3 nucleotides: TGTGCCAGCAGAGCTAGCCCCGGGACTAGCGGGAGTCATGAGCAGTTCTTC. Translation gives CASRASPGTSGSHEQFF.

This clonotype was found a few times. The V gene is TRBV6-2 or TRBV6-3, the J gene TRBJ2-4; TRBD2 agrees at 12 bases. Unmatched junction bases numbered 13, after V lost 7 bases and J lost 6 bases. The CDR3 runs to 17 residues. Germline lookup yields CDR1 MNHEY and CDR2 SVGEGT. CDR3 amino acids: CASTDPRLAGEINIQYF. CDR3 sequence (DNA): TGTGCCAGCACCGACCCCCGACTAGCGGGAGAGATAAACATTCAGTACTTC.

The rearrangement links TRBV3-1 to TRBJ1-2; D may be TRBD1 (5 bases). This CDR3 has 13 residues. Looked up from germline, CDR1 is LGHDT and CDR2 is YNNKEL (reference sequence). The V and J ends lost 4 bases and 8 bases respectively, with 14 bases between them. The CDR3 here is CASSLGLGTGYTF. The CDR3 DNA sequence: TGTGCCAGCAGCCTGGGACTGGGTACGGGCTACACCTTC.

This chain links TRBV11-2 with TRBJ2-5; 8 bases are shared with TRBD1. This CDR3 is built from 14 residues. CDR1 SGHAT and CDR2 FQNNGV come from the germline V gene. The J segment lost 5 bases and the V segment lost 1 base, leaving 3 bases of the junction unmatched. The CDR3 loop reads CASSLGTGWETQYF. The DNA for the CDR3 is TGTGCCAGCAGCTTAGGGACAGGGTGGGAGACCCAGTACTTC. Using reference TRBV11-2 and TRBJ2-5 for the parts outside the CDR3, the full variable domain is EAGVAQSPRYKIIEKRQSVAFWCNPISGHATLYWYQQILGQGPKLLIQFQNNGVVDDSQLPKDRFSAERLKGVDSTLKIQPAKLEDSAVYLCASSLGTGWETQYFGPGTRLLVL.

The table lists this clonotype with a few counts. This chain links TRBV28 with TRBJ2-3, with 7 positions matching TRBD2. CDR1 MDHEN and CDR2 SYDVKM come from the germline V gene. The CDR3 runs 14 residues. CDR3 in amino acids: CVVGAGVPTDTQYF. The CDR3 nucleotides are TGTGTTGTTGGGGCGGGAGTTCCCACAGATACGCAGTATTTT.

CDR3 in amino acids: CSARGGVAGANVLTF. CDR3 bases: TGCAGTGCTAGGGGGGGGGTCGCTGGGGCCAACGTCCTGACTTTC. This rearrangement joins TRBV20-1 to TRBJ2-6, with 7 bases identical to TRBD2. Germline loops: CDR1 DFQATT, CDR2 SNEGSKA (reference sequence). This CDR3 comprises 15 residues. V shed 3 bases, J shed 2 bases, and the junction held 4 bases outside the gene matches.

There are a few counts of this clonotype. The chain recombines TRBV5-1 with TRBJ2-7; D is undetermined. Germline CDR1 and CDR2: SGHRS and YFSETQ. The germline V and J ends were trimmed by 4 bases and 0 bases, with 14 bases remaining between them. The CDR3 is 15 amino acids. The CDR3 spells CASSLTTLSSYEQYF. DNA for the CDR3: TGCGCCAGCAGCCTCACCACACTCAGCTCCTACGAGCAGTACTTC.

In the case of this clonotype: At one end, the junction sequence differs from germline, possibly due to a read error. The chain carries TRBV6-2 or TRBV6-3 and TRBJ1-2; D is undetermined. CDR1 MNHEY and CDR2 SVGEGT come from the germline V gene. The CDR3 runs 16 residues. Here the CDR3 DNA reads TGTGCCAGCAGTTTCCTACCGGACGGAGCTAACTATAGCTACACCTTC. It translates to CASSFLPDGANYSYTF.

This chain links TRBV6-1 with TRBJ1-5, with D maybe TRBD1 (5 bases). This CDR3 contains 15 residues. Trimming took 10 bases from V and 3 from J, leaving 19 bases between them. Germline V CDR1 and CDR2: MNHNS, SASEGT. The CDR3 sequence is CANTTGTDINQPQHF. The CDR3 nucleotides are TGTGCCAACACGACCGGGACGGATATCAATCAGCCCCAGCATTTT.

Only a few counts were recorded for this clonotype. The chain carries TRBV11-3 and TRBJ2-7; TRBD1 might be the D (5 bases). CDR3 length: 15 residues. Germline CDR1 is SGHNT and CDR2 is YENEEA. Deletions cut 2 bases from V and 5 bases from J, with 16 bases between. The CDR3 bases are TGTGCCAGCAGCTTAACCTCGACAGACCTTCACGAGCAGTACTTC. Amino acids: CASSLTSTDLHEQYF.